The 32 T cell receptor beta chains below come from one sample, sequenced in a study of identical twins. TCRdb reprocessed the 5' RACE reads via MiXCR and lists one record per CDR3 protein. The table records 690,000 or so distinct CDR3 sequences, 8.6% of them present only once. These data were also reused for a study on yellow fever vaccine responses in identical twins.

The specimen sequenced was PBMCs. All receptors come from a woman aged 18-29 years in good health.

The chain joins TRBV29-1 to TRBJ2-5; D may be TRBD1 (5 bases). The CDR3 has 13 residues. The V end was cut by 4 bases, the J end by 1 base, with 10 bases between. CDR1 and CDR2 (germline): SQVTM, ANQGSEA. The DNA for the CDR3 is TGCAGCGTTGGATGGACATTCCAAGAGACCCAGTACTTC. Encoded protein: CSVGWTFQETQYF.

This clonotype was picked up many times. The V gene is TRBV5-1, the J gene TRBJ2-1, with D maybe TRBD2 (5 bases). The CDR3 spans 13 residues. In germline, CDR1 is SGHRS, CDR2 YFSETQ. V dropped 3 bases and J dropped 8 bases, with 12 bases sitting between them. The CDR3: CASSSRTVDEQFF. In DNA form, the CDR3 reads TGCGCCAGCAGCTCTCGGACTGTTGATGAGCAGTTCTTC.

This rearrangement joins TRBV20-1 to TRBJ1-1; TRBD1 matches at 9 bases. J was trimmed by 5 bases and V by 6 bases; bases with no gene match: 10. In germline, CDR1 is DFQATT, CDR2 SNEGSKA (reference sequence). The CDR3 is 14 amino acids. The CDR3 is CSAIPGQGATEAFF. As DNA, the CDR3 is TGCAGTGCGATTCCGGGACAGGGTGCTACTGAAGCTTTCTTT.

There are many counts of this clonotype. The V gene is TRBV4-2, the J gene TRBJ2-2; 7 bases are a match to TRBD2. This CDR3 has 16 amino acids. V was clipped by 6 bases and J by 0 bases; unmatched bases: 7. Germline V lookup: CDR1 LGHNA, CDR2 YNFKEQ. The CDR3 spells CASRMAGTTNTGELFF. The CDR3, as DNA: TGTGCCAGCAGGATGGCCGGGACTACGAACACCGGGGAGCTGTTTTTT.

The sample holds a few counts of this clonotype. The rearrangement links TRBV30 to TRBJ2-7; D remains unclear. CDR1 GTSNPN and CDR2 SVGIG come from the germline V gene (reference sequence). V gave up 4 bases and J gave up 2 bases, with 9 bases separating them. This CDR3 has 12 amino acids. The CDR3 DNA reads TGTGCCTGGAATCGGCTCGCCTACGAGCAGTACTTC. As protein: CAWNRLAYEQYF.

This clonotype has more than one count but fewer than ten. This CDR3 reads CATSRTVEETQYF. The CDR3 DNA reads TGTGCCACCAGCCGGACAGTAGAAGAGACCCAGTACTTC. This sequence joins TRBV15 and TRBJ2-5; a possible D gene is TRBD1 (6 bases). CDR1 and CDR2 (germline): LNHNV, YYDKDF (reference sequence). The CDR3 contains 13 residues. V was shortened by 5 bases and J by 3 bases, with 10 bases between the two germline ends.

Ten or more counts support this clonotype. The CDR3 protein is CASSPTVEETQYF. The CDR3 DNA sequence: TGTGCCAGCAGTCCAACAGTGGAAGAGACCCAGTACTTC. The V call is TRBV12-3 or TRBV12-4, the J call TRBJ2-5, with unresolved D. The CDR3 length is 13 residues. V shed 5 bases and J shed 3 bases, with 10 bases lying between them.

This clonotype was recorded at least ten times. The rearrangement joins TRBV12-3 or TRBV12-4 to TRBJ1-1, with 8 bases identical to TRBD1. V dropped 3 bases and J dropped 4; count of bases not matched to a gene: 4. This CDR3 contains 14 residues. This CDR3 is CASSLTGTGTEAFF. The CDR3 DNA reads TGTGCCAGCAGTTTGACAGGGACAGGCACTGAAGCTTTCTTT.

This chain joins TRBV4-2 and TRBJ2-1, with 12 bases fitting TRBD2. This CDR3 contains 18 residues. Germline V gene lookup returns CDR1 LGHNA and CDR2 YNFKEQ. V trimming: 0 bases; J trimming: 5 bases; junction bases outside the gene matches: 8. CDR3 region: CASSQELAGGPEDNEQFF. CDR3 DNA sequence: TGTGCCAGCAGCCAAGAGCTAGCGGGGGGGCCGGAGGACAATGAGCAGTTCTTC.

This clonotype came up a few times. This chain links TRBV29-1 with TRBJ1-2; D perhaps matches TRBD1 (5 bases). This CDR3 has 16 amino acids. The germline V gene has CDR1 SQVTM and CDR2 ANQGSEA. V was pared by 4 bases and J by 1 base, with 19 bases between. The CDR3 DNA is TGCAGCGTTGCGGGGCCCTCAGCCGGCCTTAACTATGGCTACACCTTC. This gives the protein CSVAGPSAGLNYGYTF.

This clonotype was seen a handful of times. The chain employs TRBV6-6 and TRBJ1-2; D is unclear. The CDR3 extends over 12 amino acids. CDR1 and CDR2 (germline): MNHNY, SVGAGI (reference sequence). The V and J ends lost 2 bases and 13 bases respectively, with 14 bases between them. CDR3 sequence reads: CASSYLDPPVTF. CDR3 coding DNA: TGTGCCAGCAGTTACCTTGACCCTCCGGTCACCTTC.

Only a few counts were recorded for this clonotype. The genes are TRBV28 and TRBJ2-1; a possible D gene is TRBD2 (6 bases). The ends were cut back, 8 bases at V and 2 bases at J, with 13 bases in the middle. This CDR3 has 14 amino acids. The V gene's germline CDR1 is MDHEN and CDR2 SYDVKM. CDR3 sequence reads: CASHRRATYNEQFF. The DNA of the CDR3 is TGTGCCAGCCATAGGAGGGCTACCTACAATGAGCAGTTCTTC.

This clonotype was counted a few times. The chain couples TRBV9 to TRBJ2-1; 7 bases are shared with TRBD2. Germline assignment: CDR1 SGDLS and CDR2 YYNGEE. Losses at the gene ends were 6 bases for V and 7 bases for J; bases not matched to a gene: 10. The CDR3 has 14 amino acids. The CDR3 coding sequence is TGTGCCAGCACGCAATCCGGGACTACAAATGAGCAGTTCTTC. Encoded protein: CASTQSGTTNEQFF.

The V and J genes are TRBV7-9 and TRBJ2-5; 8 nucleotides align to TRBD2. The CDR3 length is 16 residues. V was pared by 1 base and J by 2 bases, with 6 bases of the junction left unmatched. Germline assignment: CDR1 SEHNR and CDR2 FQNEAQ (reference sequence). Written as DNA, the CDR3 is TGTGCCAGCAGCTTAGATACTAGCGGAGTGCAAGAGACCCAGTACTTC. This translates into CASSLDTSGVQETQYF.

This clonotype turned up a few times. The chain joins TRBV12-3 or TRBV12-4 to TRBJ1-5, with D maybe TRBD1 (6 bases). Trimming left V 7 bases short and J 8 bases short, with 15 bases between. The CDR3 has 13 amino acids. The CDR3 region has the DNA TGTGCCAGCACCGGGGGGGCCAGGGAGCCCCAGCATTTT. This gives the protein CASTGGAREPQHF.

V gene TRBV29-1 combines with J gene TRBJ2-7; perhaps TRBD2 as D (6 bases). CDR3 length: 12 residues. Germline CDR1 reads SQVTM; CDR2 reads ANQGSEA. V dropped 4 bases and J dropped 4 bases, with 11 bases sitting between them. CDR3 DNA sequence: TGCAGCGTTGCGGGGGTGGGGTACGAGCAGTACTTC. Translated: CSVAGVGYEQYF.

Ten or more counts support this clonotype. The J gene is TRBJ2-1, the V gene TRBV12-3 or TRBV12-4; TRBD1 is a possible D gene (6 bases). Trimming removed 10 bases from V and 0 bases from J, with 13 bases in between. The CDR3 extends over 14 amino acids. The CDR3 loop is CATDRQFSYNEQFF. For the CDR3, the DNA is TGTGCCACCGACAGGCAGTTCTCCTACAATGAGCAGTTCTTC.

The chain links TRBV13 to TRBJ1-2; 10 bases align to TRBD1. In germline, CDR1 is PRHDT, CDR2 FYEKMQ (reference sequence). The CDR3 spans 14 residues. The junction had 7 bases not matched to a gene; V was cut back by 5 bases and J by 7 bases. CDR3 coding DNA: TGTGCCAGCAGCCTATGGGGGACAGGGGTTGGCTACACCTTC. Amino acid sequence: CASSLWGTGVGYTF.

Only a few counts were recorded for this clonotype. The V gene is TRBV7-8, the J gene TRBJ1-1, with unresolved D. Germline V CDR1 and CDR2: SGHVS, FQNEAQ. Trimming removed 4 bases at V and 2 bases at J, with 11 bases between. The CDR3 loop spans 14 amino acids. CDR3 in amino acids: CASSSDWGNTEAFF. In DNA form, the CDR3 reads TGTGCCAGCAGCTCGGACTGGGGAAACACTGAAGCTTTCTTT.

This clonotype showed up just a few times. V is TRBV12-3 or TRBV12-4 and J is TRBJ2-3; 9 positions match TRBD2. The CDR3 totals 18 residues. V lost 2 bases to trimming and J lost 0 bases; unmatched junction nucleotides: 9. CDR3 DNA: TGTGCCAGCAGTTTAAATGCTCGTAGCGGGGGAAGCACAGATACGCAGTATTTT. It specifies CASSLNARSGGSTDTQYF.

The sample holds a few counts of this clonotype. The chain couples TRBV10-2 to TRBJ2-3; 8 bases align to TRBD2. This CDR3 has 15 residues. The V and J ends lost 6 bases and 1 base, in that order; junction bases with no gene match: 6. Looked up from germline, CDR1 is WSHSY and CDR2 is SAAADI. The CDR3 sequence is CASRDGAGGTDTQYF. The CDR3 DNA is TGCGCCAGCAGGGACGGAGCGGGAGGCACAGATACGCAGTATTTT.

V is TRBV7-2 and J is TRBJ2-1, with D possibly being TRBD2 (5 bases). Trimming removed 0 bases from V and 6 bases from J, with 9 bases in between. The CDR3 extends over 14 amino acids. CDR1 is SGHTA, CDR2 FQGNSA, per germline. The CDR3 sequence: CASSLAAESNEQFF. As DNA, the CDR3 is TGTGCCAGCAGCTTAGCAGCGGAGTCCAATGAGCAGTTCTTC.

This clonotype was detected only a few times. This chain links TRBV27 with TRBJ2-7, with 7 bases lining up with TRBD2. V lost 6 bases, J lost 6 bases, and 14 bases stayed unmatched. CDR3 size: 15 residues. Germline V gene sequence: CDR1 MNHEY, CDR2 SMNVEV (reference sequence). Written as DNA, the CDR3 is TGTGCCAGCAGGACACTGAATCGGGGGGTCGGCGAGCAGTACTTC. It encodes CASRTLNRGVGEQYF.

V and J are TRBV19 and TRBJ1-1; TRBD1 might be the D (6 bases). The germline CDR1 and CDR2 sequences are LNHDA and SQIVND (reference sequence). Trimming pared 1 base from V and 6 bases from J, leaving 15 bases between. The CDR3 totals 15 residues. Here the CDR3 DNA reads TGTGCCAGTAGTATAGTAGGGGGTGAAGGCGCTGAAGCTTTCTTT. Translation gives CASSIVGGEGAEAFF.

The J gene is TRBJ2-1, the V gene TRBV6-2 or TRBV6-3; a weak D match, TRBD1 (5 bases). The CDR3 spans 12 residues. V was cut by 7 bases and J by 6 bases, with 10 bases left in between. Germline V lookup: CDR1 MNHEY, CDR2 SVGEGT. CDR3 sequence reads: CASTGFGNEQFF. The CDR3 coding sequence is TGTGCCAGCACAGGGTTTGGCAATGAGCAGTTCTTC.

V usage is TRBV12-3 or TRBV12-4 and J usage is TRBJ1-2; possibly TRBD1 for D (6 bases). The CDR3 extends over 17 amino acids. Trimming removed 0 bases from V and 7 bases from J, with 21 bases in between. The CDR3 coding sequence is TGTGCCAGCAGTTTAGCTTCAGTCGGGGGACACATAGTTGGCTACACCTTC. Its translation: CASSLASVGGHIVGYTF.

The chain carries TRBV9 and TRBJ2-5; no clear D gene. The CDR3 spans 13 residues. Germline V gives CDR1 SGDLS, CDR2 YYNGEE. Trimming left V 3 bases short and J 2 bases short, with 8 bases between. The CDR3 region is CASSADGQETQYF. CDR3 nucleotide sequence: TGTGCCAGCAGCGCGGACGGGCAAGAGACCCAGTACTTC.

V is TRBV7-9 and J is TRBJ2-7; D perhaps matches TRBD2 (5 bases). This CDR3 comprises 15 residues. CDR1 and CDR2 from the germline V gene are SEHNR and FQNEAQ (reference sequence). Trimming removed 2 bases at V and 6 bases at J, with 17 bases between. The CDR3 nucleotides are TGTGCCAGCAGCTTAATCGATCGGACTTTAGGCGAGCAGTACTTC. It specifies CASSLIDRTLGEQYF.

The rearrangement links TRBV5-1 to TRBJ2-4; 7 bases are a match to TRBD2. This CDR3 contains 20 residues. The germline V gene has CDR1 SGHRS and CDR2 YFSETQ. J gave up 0 bases and V 1 base, and 16 bases lay outside the gene matches. CDR3 bases: TGCGCCAGCAGCTTGCCCGACGGGGGAGCGGGGACCCTAGCCAAAAACATTCAGTACTTC. Amino acid sequence: CASSLPDGGAGTLAKNIQYF.

The V and J genes are TRBV5-6 and TRBJ2-4; D is uncertain. The CDR3 is 17 residues long. CDR1 is SGHDT and CDR2 is YYEEEE in the germline V gene. The germline V and J ends were trimmed by 4 bases and 2 bases, with 19 bases remaining between them. CDR3 amino acids: CASSDSLKPNTKNIQYF. As DNA, the CDR3 is TGTGCCAGCAGCGATTCATTGAAGCCAAATACCAAAAACATTCAGTACTTC.

DNA for the CDR3: TGTGCCAGCAGCTTACGGAGGGGACAGGGGACAGGGTACGAGCAGTACTTC. Protein product: CASSLRRGQGTGYEQYF. The genes are TRBV11-2 and TRBJ2-7, with 10 nucleotides matching TRBD1. Germline V CDR1 and CDR2: SGHAT, FQNNGV. The CDR3 is 17 residues long. V lost 2 bases, J lost 4 bases, and 11 bases stayed unmatched.

The chain couples TRBV5-1 to TRBJ2-7, with D unresolved. CDR3 length equals 13 residues. Germline V gene sequence: CDR1 SGHRS, CDR2 YFSETQ. Between the trimmed V and J ends, which lost 7 bases and 0 bases, there was a span of 11 bases. CDR3 residues: CASAQQASYEQYF. In nucleotides, the CDR3 is TGCGCCAGCGCACAGCAAGCCTCCTACGAGCAGTACTTC.